One and the same sample provided the 30 T cell receptor beta chains below, sequenced in a study of blood T cell repertoires in COVID-19. Libraries were prepared by immunoSEQ multiplex PCR; TCRdb keeps only in-frame clonotypes and omits some of them. The sample contains 50,000 to 65,000 clones, over 75% of which appear only once. Sequencing was performed on peripheral blood. The receptor set was obtained from a man in his fifties or sixties with active COVID-19.

The chain couples TRBV27 to TRBJ2-2; D is undetermined. The germline V gene has CDR1 MNHEY and CDR2 SMNVEV (reference sequence). V dropped 4 bases and J dropped 0 bases, with 12 bases sitting between them. The CDR3 is 16 residues long. Here the CDR3 DNA reads TGTGCCAGCAGTTCTTATGCACTCACGAACACCGGGGAGCTGTTTTTT. Its protein product is CASSSYALTNTGELFF.

The J gene is TRBJ2-5, the V gene TRBV7-6, with a tentative D call TRBD2 (6 bases). V was shortened by 5 bases and J by 2 bases, with 9 bases between the two germline ends. Per germline, CDR1 SGHVS and CDR2 FNYEAQ. The CDR3 has 13 amino acids. CDR3 residues: CASSRGLQETQYF. In DNA form, the CDR3 reads TGTGCCAGCAGCCGGGGACTTCAAGAGACCCAGTACTTC.

The J gene is TRBJ2-5, the V gene TRBV7-7; D remains ambiguous. V was clipped by 4 bases and J by 0 bases, with 6 bases between them. Germline V gives CDR1 SSHAT, CDR2 FNYEAQ (reference sequence). The CDR3 has 13 residues. The CDR3 DNA follows: TGTGCCAGCAGCTACGCGTACCAAGAGACCCAGTACTTC. This translates into CASSYAYQETQYF.

This rearrangement joins TRBV19 to TRBJ2-7; 10 nucleotides match TRBD1. Germline V CDR1 and CDR2: LNHDA, SQIVND (reference sequence). This CDR3 comprises 14 residues. With 6 bases clipped from V and 4 bases from J, the junction kept 6 bases outside the gene matches. The CDR3 region has the DNA TGTGCCAGTAGCATGGGACAGGGGAAGTACGAGCAGTACTTC. Translation: CASSMGQGKYEQYF.

The chain combines TRBV6-6 with TRBJ1-3; D unresolved. The CDR3 runs 13 residues. Trimming removed 4 bases from V and 1 base from J, with 5 bases in between. Germline-derived CDR1 and CDR2 are MNHNY and SVGAGI (reference sequence). In DNA, the CDR3 is TGTGCCAGCAGTTTAGTTTCTGGAAACACCATATATTTT. As protein: CASSLVSGNTIYF.

The rearrangement joins TRBV6-6 to TRBJ2-1, with 7 bases fitting TRBD1. CDR1 is MNHNY, CDR2 SVGAGI, per germline (reference sequence). This CDR3 spans 14 amino acids. V shed 0 bases, J shed 7 bases, and the junction held 3 bases outside the gene matches. CDR3 bases: TGTGCCAGCAGTTACTCCGACAGGGTTAATGAGCAGTTCTTC. As protein: CASSYSDRVNEQFF.

The chain links TRBV7-6 to TRBJ2-1; D is perhaps TRBD2 (6 bases). Germline-derived CDR1 and CDR2 are SGHVS and FNYEAQ. CDR3 size: 15 residues. V was cut by 3 bases and J by 10 bases, with 19 bases left in between. CDR3 sequence reads: CASSFLSGGAKEQFF. DNA of the CDR3: TGTGCCAGCAGCTTTTTATCGGGCGGGGCAAAAGAGCAGTTCTTC.

The rearrangement uses TRBV29-1 and TRBJ2-7; possibly TRBD2 for D (7 bases). The CDR3 is 15 amino acids. V was cut by 4 bases and J by 3 bases, with 19 bases left in between. Germline values: CDR1 SQVTM, CDR2 ANQGSEA. CDR3 protein: CSVGGVAGAHYEQYF. The DNA for the CDR3 is TGCAGCGTTGGGGGGGTTGCGGGGGCACACTACGAGCAGTACTTC.

The gene calls are TRBV2 and TRBJ2-3; 11 bases align to TRBD1. V shed 8 bases and J 3 bases; nucleotides not matched to a gene: 4. This CDR3 contains 14 residues. Germline CDR1 reads SNHLY; CDR2 reads FYNNEI. CDR3 DNA sequence: TGTGCCAGCTTAAGGGACAGGGGGACAGATACGCAGTATTTT. It is translated as CASLRDRGTDTQYF.

V gene TRBV3-1 (or the pseudogene TRBV3-2) combines with J gene TRBJ2-2; 10 bases map to TRBD2. This CDR3 contains 15 residues. Germline lookup yields CDR1 LGHDT and CDR2 YNNKEL (reference sequence). Trimming took 3 bases from V and 7 from J; bases not matched to a gene: 5. The CDR3: CASSQASGGFGELFF. The CDR3 DNA is TGTGCCAGCAGCCAGGCTAGCGGGGGTTTCGGGGAGCTGTTTTTT.

The rearrangement links TRBV5-1 to TRBJ1-3, with D maybe TRBD1 (6 bases). CDR1 is SGHRS and CDR2 is YFSETQ in the germline V gene. The CDR3 has 15 amino acids. V was cut by 0 bases and J by 0 bases, with 7 bases left in between. The CDR3 bases are TGCGCCAGCAGCTTGGGGACAGCCTCTGGAAACACCATATATTTT. Its translation: CASSLGTASGNTIYF.

The J gene is TRBJ2-5, the V gene TRBV9; perhaps TRBD1 as D (6 bases). Trimming removed 4 bases at V and 2 bases at J, with 15 bases between. Germline V gene data show CDR1 as SGDLS and CDR2 as YYNGEE. The CDR3 runs 15 residues. CDR3 DNA sequence: TGTGCCAGCAGCCTACAGGGATCGAGGCAAGAGACCCAGTACTTC. Its protein product is CASSLQGSRQETQYF.

The chain joins TRBV6-1 to TRBJ2-3, with 8 bases fitting TRBD1. Germline lookup yields CDR1 MNHNS and CDR2 SASEGT. Germline trimming cut 2 bases from V and 3 bases from J; bases unmatched to any gene: 4. The CDR3 loop spans 15 amino acids. The CDR3 loop is CASSEYYRGTDTQYF. CDR3 sequence (DNA): TGTGCCAGCAGTGAATACTACAGGGGGACAGATACGCAGTATTTT.

The V and J genes are TRBV5-1 and TRBJ1-1; D call uncertain. The V end lost 4 bases, the J end lost 1 base, and 8 bases lay between the germline ends. The germline CDR1 and CDR2 sequences are SGHRS and YFSETQ. This CDR3 is 13 amino acids long. The DNA for the CDR3 is TGCGCCAGCAGCCCTGAGTGGAACACTGAAGCTTTCTTT. Translated, it gives CASSPEWNTEAFF.

The rearrangement joins TRBV5-4 to TRBJ1-2, with 8 nucleotides matching TRBD1. V was clipped by 2 bases and J by 6 bases; unmatched bases: 6. Germline V CDR1 and CDR2: SGHNT, YYREEE (reference sequence). The CDR3 loop spans 14 amino acids. The CDR3 protein is CASSLGDRRDGYTF. DNA for the CDR3: TGTGCCAGCAGCTTAGGGGACAGGAGGGATGGCTACACCTTC.

This sequence joins TRBV5-1 and TRBJ2-5; D might be TRBD2 (5 bases). The CDR3 is 16 residues long. In germline, CDR1 is SGHRS, CDR2 YFSETQ. With 0 bases removed from V and 0 bases from J, the gap between germline ends came to 12 bases. In DNA, the CDR3 is TGCGCCAGCAGCTTGGGTACTAGGCCCAACCAAGAGACCCAGTACTTC. Translated, it gives CASSLGTRPNQETQYF.

This rearrangement joins TRBV6-5 to TRBJ1-5, with 9 bases aligning to TRBD1. Germline V gives CDR1 MNHEY, CDR2 SVGAGI. Trimming took 7 bases from V and 7 from J; bases not matched to a gene: 8. The length of the CDR3 is 14 residues. The CDR3 sequence: CASTPDRGRQPQHF. Written as DNA, the CDR3 is TGTGCCAGCACCCCGGACAGGGGAAGGCAGCCCCAGCATTTT.

The rearrangement uses TRBV2 and TRBJ2-7; TRBD1 matches at 8 bases. J lost 2 bases, V lost 8 bases, and 5 bases had no gene match. Per germline, CDR1 SNHLY and CDR2 FYNNEI. The CDR3 is made up of 13 amino acids. This chain's CDR3 is CASPGQGAYEQYF. The CDR3 DNA is TGTGCCAGCCCCGGACAGGGAGCCTACGAGCAGTACTTC.

V gene TRBV21-1 combines with J gene TRBJ2-2; the D call in the table, TRBD1, was not verified against the DNA. TRBV21-1 is a documented pseudogene. This CDR3 has 17 amino acids. CDR3 loop: CASSKAPGQNNTGELFF. As DNA, the CDR3 is TGTGCCAGCAGCAAAGCCCCGGGACAGAATAACACCGGGGAGCTGTTTTTT.

The chain carries TRBV7-2 and TRBJ1-5; the D gene is possibly TRBD1 (6 bases). Germline V gene lookup returns CDR1 SGHTA and CDR2 FQGNSA. The CDR3 has 15 amino acids. V shed 5 bases and J shed 1 base, with 12 bases lying between them. Here the CDR3 DNA reads TGTGCCAGCAGCGATCAGGGGTTAAGCAATCAGCCCCAGCATTTT. Protein product: CASSDQGLSNQPQHF.

The CDR3 sequence is CATDREGFWNYGYTF. The CDR3, as DNA: TGTGCCACCGACAGGGAAGGGTTCTGGAACTATGGCTACACCTTC. The V and J genes are TRBV7-9 and TRBJ1-2; 7 positions match TRBD1. The CDR3 is 15 residues long. CDR1 is SEHNR, CDR2 FQNEAQ, per germline (reference sequence). V lost 10 bases, J lost 2 bases, and 13 bases stayed unmatched.

This clone was recorded a few times. The CDR3 loop is CASSQLAGGYEQYF. CDR3 nucleotides: TGTGCCAGCTCACAACTAGCGGGAGGCTACGAGCAGTACTTC. The chain is built from TRBV18 and TRBJ2-7; 12 positions match TRBD2. The V and J ends lost 4 bases and 3 bases, in that order; junction bases with no gene match: 1. This CDR3 has 14 amino acids. Germline CDR1 and CDR2: KGHSH and LQKENI.

This clone has just one count. The V gene is TRBV4-1, the J gene TRBJ1-3; TRBD1 aligns across 8 bases. CDR3 length: 15 residues. Germline loops: CDR1 MGHRA, CDR2 YSYEKL. V gave up 2 bases and J gave up 4 bases; unmatched junction bases: 4. CDR3 residues: CASSQRQGTGNTIYF. The CDR3 DNA is TGCGCCAGCAGCCAAAGACAGGGGACGGGAAACACCATATATTTT.

This rearrangement joins TRBV6-1 to TRBJ2-3; the match to TRBD2 covers 10 bases. In germline, CDR1 is MNHNS, CDR2 SASEGT. The CDR3 runs to 17 residues. The ends lost 2 bases at V and 3 bases at J; junction bases unmatched: 8. Here the CDR3 reads CASSERASGGRTDTQYF. The DNA for the CDR3 is TGTGCCAGCAGTGAAAGGGCTAGCGGGGGCAGGACAGATACGCAGTATTTT.

The J gene is TRBJ1-5, the V gene TRBV6-5, with unresolved D. V shed 6 bases and J shed 3 bases, with 9 bases lying between them. From germline, CDR1 is MNHEY and CDR2 SVGAGI. The CDR3 has 13 amino acids. CDR3 sequence (DNA): TGTGCCAGCAGCCTAAGCAACAATCAGCCCCAGCATTTT. Its protein product is CASSLSNNQPQHF.

This chain links TRBV6-5 with TRBJ2-2; perhaps TRBD1 as D (6 bases). CDR1 and CDR2 (germline): MNHEY, SVGAGI. V gave up 7 bases and J gave up 5 bases, with 11 bases separating them. The CDR3 spans 13 residues. In DNA form, the CDR3 reads TGTGCCAGCAAACAGGGTGGGACCGGGGAGCTGTTTTTT. It is translated as CASKQGGTGELFF.

The genes are TRBV19 and TRBJ2-3; D may be TRBD2 (5 bases). The V end lost 5 bases, the J end lost 0 bases, and 12 bases lay between the germline ends. The CDR3 covers 15 residues. Germline V gives CDR1 LNHDA, CDR2 SQIVND (reference sequence). The CDR3, as DNA: TGTGCCAGTAGTTCTAGCTTTCGCAGCACAGATACGCAGTATTTT. Residues: CASSSSFRSTDTQYF.

The chain recombines TRBV3-1 (or the pseudogene TRBV3-2) with TRBJ1-1, with a weak D call TRBD1 (5 bases). The germline V and J ends were trimmed by 1 base and 3 bases, with 9 bases remaining between them. The germline V gene has CDR1 LGHDT and CDR2 YNNKEL (reference sequence). CDR3 length: 14 residues. The CDR3: CASSQGGGYTEAFF. The CDR3 DNA is TGTGCCAGCAGCCAAGGTGGGGGGTACACTGAAGCTTTCTTT.

This sequence joins TRBV19 and TRBJ1-1, with unresolved D. The CDR3 is 14 amino acids. V was shortened by 5 bases and J by 5 bases, with 15 bases between the two germline ends. Germline loops: CDR1 LNHDA, CDR2 SQIVND (reference sequence). CDR3 DNA: TGTGCCAGTAGTGCCCTCAGTTACGGGACTGAAGCTTTCTTT. This gives the protein CASSALSYGTEAFF.

The chain's CDR3 is CASTPMGGRTEAFF. CDR3 bases: TGTGCCAGCACCCCCATGGGGGGGCGCACTGAAGCTTTCTTT. This rearrangement joins TRBV2 to TRBJ1-1; a possible D gene is TRBD1 (6 bases). Germline lookup yields CDR1 SNHLY and CDR2 FYNNEI. The CDR3 spans 14 residues. V lost 7 bases, J lost 4 bases, and 16 bases lay in between.